This T cell receptor (beta chain) was identified during a study of T cells in Graves' hyperthyroidism and ophthalmopathy. The V gene's germline CDR1 is SGHTA and CDR2 FQGNSA. The J segment lost 4 bases and the V segment lost 2 bases, leaving 8 bases of the junction unmatched. CDR3 length: 16 amino acids. At least ten counts were recorded for this clonotype. It was RNA transcripts that yielded the amplified TCR beta CDR3 regions. In the first-round RT-PCR of the TCR CDR3, the HTBI primer set was used. TCRdb analysed the multiplex PCR reads with MiXCR anew, one entry per CDR3 protein. This table has more than 500,000 distinct CDR3 sequences, 40% to 55% appearing once.

The sequenced material came from peripheral blood or thyroid tissue (not recorded which). The clonotype was recovered from an adult woman with Graves' disease, either hyperthyroidism or ophthalmopathy (not recorded which). V usage is TRBV7-2 and J usage is TRBJ2-7; 10 positions match TRBD2. The CDR3 nucleotides are TGTGCCAGCAGCTTATTTTCTAGCGGGAGTATGTACGAGCAGTACTTC. Its translation is CASSLFSSGSMYEQYF.